This T cell receptor beta chain was found in a study of blood T cell repertoires in COVID-19. Overall study context: In each case, the material was cDNA or gDNA derived from T cells, B-cell-depleted T cells, or PBMCs.

Per the germline V gene, CDR1 is SNHLY and CDR2 is FYNNEI. CDR3 length: 15 amino acids. Trimming took 6 bases from V and 3 from J; bases not matched to a gene: 4. In the original workflow: From reference gene primer amplification, estimates of nucleated cell counts were derived. Clones were read by immunoSEQ multiplex PCR, and TCRdb kept only the in-frame ones, dropping some. V and J calls and clone size are those listed in that table; D and trimming were worked out from the DNA. Here the sample spans some 240,000 clones, around 83% being singletons. J is TRBJ2-5 and V is TRBV2; the match to TRBD2 covers 13 bases. The source material was peripheral blood. This TCR was sampled from a man between 50 and 59 years old with active or convalescent COVID-19. The CDR3 protein is CASSSGLAGKETQYF. CDR3 in DNA: TGTGCCAGCAGCTCGGGACTAGCGGGGAAAGAGACCCAGTACTTC.